The present TCR beta chain was sequenced within a study of ipilimumab plus nivolumab after autologous stem cell transplantation. About the research overall: Patients received a median of about five ipilimumab and eight or nine nivolumab doses. Broader study findings: Per the authors, repertoire, Treg and microbiota data justify further study.

The method was immunoSEQ multiplex PCR; TCRdb's version includes in-frame clones alone and lacks a portion of them. The profile shows over 80,000 clones, more than 80% of them singletons. V was shortened by 4 bases and J by 2 bases, with 17 bases between the two germline ends. CDR3 length: 16 residues. CDR1 LNHDA and CDR2 SQIVND come from the germline V gene (reference sequence). For this clone: The antigen is not known.

Ipilimumab, 1 mg/kg, started 14 to 28 days after autologous transplant. Patients received nivolumab 3 mg/kg at weeks 1, 4, 7, 10, then fortnightly to week 26. The chain couples TRBV19 to TRBJ1-2; no definite D call. Here the sequenced sample was PBMCs, taken in a trial of ipilimumab plus nivolumab as post-transplant consolidation. This sequence was found in a male donor with diffuse large B-cell lymphoma. This chain's CDR3 is CASSTRRGGGNYGYTF. DNA for the CDR3: TGTGCCAGTAGTACCAGACGAGGTGGAGGGAACTATGGCTACACCTTC.